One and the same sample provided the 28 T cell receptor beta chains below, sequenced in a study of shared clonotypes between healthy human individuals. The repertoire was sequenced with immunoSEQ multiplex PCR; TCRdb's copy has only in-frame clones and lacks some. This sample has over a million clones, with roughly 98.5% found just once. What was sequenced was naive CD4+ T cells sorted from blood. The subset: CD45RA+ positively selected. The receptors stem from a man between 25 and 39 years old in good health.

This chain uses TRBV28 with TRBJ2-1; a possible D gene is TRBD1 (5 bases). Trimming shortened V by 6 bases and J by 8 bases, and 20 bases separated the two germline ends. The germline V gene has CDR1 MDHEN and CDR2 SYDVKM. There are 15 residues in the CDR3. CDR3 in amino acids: CASSRPGRVGDEQFF. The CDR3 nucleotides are TGTGCCAGCAGCCGTCCGGGCAGGGTAGGAGATGAGCAGTTCTTC. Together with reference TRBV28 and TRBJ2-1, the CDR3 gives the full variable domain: DVKVTQSSRYLVKRTGEKVFLECVQDMDHENMFWYRQDPGLGLRLIYFSYDVKMKEKGDIPEGYSVSREKKERFSLILESASTNQTSMYLCASSRPGRVGDEQFFGPGTRLTVL.

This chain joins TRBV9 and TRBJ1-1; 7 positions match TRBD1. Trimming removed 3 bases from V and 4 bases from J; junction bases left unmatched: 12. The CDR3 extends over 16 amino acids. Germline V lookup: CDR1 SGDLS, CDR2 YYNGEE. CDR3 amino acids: CASSAFDRQGGTEAFF. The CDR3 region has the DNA TGTGCCAGCAGCGCGTTCGACAGACAGGGAGGCACTGAAGCTTTCTTT.

The CDR3 DNA reads TGTGCCAGCAGCCACGACAGAAGCTCCTACAATGAGCAGTTCTTC. This codes for CASSHDRSSYNEQFF. V gene TRBV7-9 combines with J gene TRBJ2-1, with a weak D call TRBD1 (5 bases). Germline CDR1 reads SEHNR; CDR2 reads FQNEAQ (reference sequence). The V end lost 5 bases, the J end lost 0 bases, and 11 bases lay between the germline ends. The CDR3 has 15 amino acids.

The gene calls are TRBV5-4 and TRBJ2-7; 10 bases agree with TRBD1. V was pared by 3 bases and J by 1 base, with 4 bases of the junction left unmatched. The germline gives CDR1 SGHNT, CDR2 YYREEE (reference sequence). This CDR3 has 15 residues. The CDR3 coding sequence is TGTGCCAGCAGCTACCGGGACAGGGGATCCTACGAGCAGTACTTC. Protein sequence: CASSYRDRGSYEQYF.

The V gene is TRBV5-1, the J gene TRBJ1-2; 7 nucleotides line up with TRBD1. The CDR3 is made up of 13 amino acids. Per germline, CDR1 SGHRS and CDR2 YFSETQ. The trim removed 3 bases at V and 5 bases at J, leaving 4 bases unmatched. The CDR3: CASSSGTAYGYTF. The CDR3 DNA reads TGCGCCAGCAGCTCCGGGACAGCTTATGGCTACACCTTC.

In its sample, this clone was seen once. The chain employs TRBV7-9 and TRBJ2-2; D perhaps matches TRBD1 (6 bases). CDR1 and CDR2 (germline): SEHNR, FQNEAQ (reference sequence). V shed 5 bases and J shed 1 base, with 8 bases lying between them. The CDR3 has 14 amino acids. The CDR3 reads CASSDRRNTGELFF. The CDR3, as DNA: TGTGCCAGCAGCGACAGGAGGAACACCGGGGAGCTGTTTTTT.

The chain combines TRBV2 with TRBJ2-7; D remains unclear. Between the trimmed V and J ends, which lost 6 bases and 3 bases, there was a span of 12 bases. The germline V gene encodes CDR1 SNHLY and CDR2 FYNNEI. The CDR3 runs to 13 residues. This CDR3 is CASSPRKYYEQYF. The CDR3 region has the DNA TGTGCCAGCAGCCCAAGAAAATACTACGAGCAGTACTTC.

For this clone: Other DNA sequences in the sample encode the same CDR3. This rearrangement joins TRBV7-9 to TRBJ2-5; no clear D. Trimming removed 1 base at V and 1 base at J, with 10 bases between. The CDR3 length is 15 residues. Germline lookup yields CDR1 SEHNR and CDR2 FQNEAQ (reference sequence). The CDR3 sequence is CASSLGRVGQETQYF. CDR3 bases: TGTGCCAGCAGCTTAGGTAGGGTAGGCCAAGAGACCCAGTACTTC.

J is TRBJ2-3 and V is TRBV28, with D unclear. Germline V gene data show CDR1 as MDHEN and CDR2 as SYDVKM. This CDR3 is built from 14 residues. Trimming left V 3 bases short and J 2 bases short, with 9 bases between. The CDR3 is CASSFYGNTDTQYF. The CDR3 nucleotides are TGTGCCAGCAGTTTTTATGGCAACACAGATACGCAGTATTTT.

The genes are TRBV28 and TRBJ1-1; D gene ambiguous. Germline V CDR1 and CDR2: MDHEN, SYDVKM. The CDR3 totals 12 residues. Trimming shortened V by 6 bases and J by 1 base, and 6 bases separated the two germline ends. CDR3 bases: TGTGCCAGCAGCATCCCGAACACTGAAGCTTTCTTT. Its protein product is CASSIPNTEAFF.

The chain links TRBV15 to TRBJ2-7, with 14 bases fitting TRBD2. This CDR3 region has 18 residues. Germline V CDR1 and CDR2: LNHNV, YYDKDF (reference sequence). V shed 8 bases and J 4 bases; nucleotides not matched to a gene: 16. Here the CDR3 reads CATLSRPRTSGRRYEQYF. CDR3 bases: TGTGCCACCTTATCCCGCCCACGGACTAGCGGGAGGAGGTACGAGCAGTACTTC.

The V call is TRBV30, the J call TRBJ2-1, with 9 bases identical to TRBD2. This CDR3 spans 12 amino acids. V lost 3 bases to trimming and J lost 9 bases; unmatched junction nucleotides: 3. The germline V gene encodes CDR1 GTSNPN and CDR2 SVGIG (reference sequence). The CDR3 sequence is CAWRAGGGEQFF. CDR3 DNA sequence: TGTGCCTGGAGGGCGGGAGGGGGTGAGCAGTTCTTC.

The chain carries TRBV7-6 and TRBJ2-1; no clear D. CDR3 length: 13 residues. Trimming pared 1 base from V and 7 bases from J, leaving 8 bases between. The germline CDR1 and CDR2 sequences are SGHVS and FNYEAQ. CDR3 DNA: TGTGCCAGCAGCTTAGTCCAGAGAAATGAGCAGTTCTTC. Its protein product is CASSLVQRNEQFF.

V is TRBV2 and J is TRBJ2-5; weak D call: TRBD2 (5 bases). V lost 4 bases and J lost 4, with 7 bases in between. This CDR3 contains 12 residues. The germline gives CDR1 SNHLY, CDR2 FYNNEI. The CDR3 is CASSADSETQYF. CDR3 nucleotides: TGTGCCAGCAGTGCGGACTCAGAGACCCAGTACTTC. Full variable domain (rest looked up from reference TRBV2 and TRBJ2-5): EPEVTQTPSHQVTQMGQEVILRCVPISNHLYFYWYRQILGQKVEFLVSFYNNEISEKSEIFDDQFSVERPDGSNFTLKIRSTKLEDSAMYFCASSADSETQYFGPGTRLLVL.

The CDR3 bases are TGTGCCATCAGTGAGAGGACAGTGAGCACAGATACGCAGTATTTT. Translation gives CAISERTVSTDTQYF. This chain links TRBV10-3 with TRBJ2-3; D is possibly TRBD1 (6 bases). The germline V and J ends were trimmed by 2 bases and 0 bases, with 9 bases remaining between them. This CDR3 has 15 amino acids. Looked up from germline, CDR1 is ENHRY and CDR2 is SYGVKD.

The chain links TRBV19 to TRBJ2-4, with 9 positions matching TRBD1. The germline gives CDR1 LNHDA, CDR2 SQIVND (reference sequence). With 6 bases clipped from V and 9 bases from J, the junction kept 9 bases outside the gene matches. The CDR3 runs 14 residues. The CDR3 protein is CASRDRGHPAIQYF. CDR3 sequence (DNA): TGTGCCAGTAGGGACAGGGGCCATCCGGCCATTCAGTACTTC. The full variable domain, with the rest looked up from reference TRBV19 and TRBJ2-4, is DGGITQSPKYLFRKEGQNVTLSCEQNLNHDAMYWYRQDPGQGLRLIYYSQIVNDFQKGDIAEGYSVSREKKESFPLTVTSAQKNPTAFYLCASRDRGHPAIQYFGAGTRLSVL.

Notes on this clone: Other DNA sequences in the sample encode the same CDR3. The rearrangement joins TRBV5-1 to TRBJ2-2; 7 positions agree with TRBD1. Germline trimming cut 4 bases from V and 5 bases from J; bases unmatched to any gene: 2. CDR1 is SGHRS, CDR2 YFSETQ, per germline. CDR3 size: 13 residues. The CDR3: CASSQQGTGELFF. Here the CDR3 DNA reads TGCGCCAGCAGCCAACAGGGGACCGGGGAGCTGTTTTTT.

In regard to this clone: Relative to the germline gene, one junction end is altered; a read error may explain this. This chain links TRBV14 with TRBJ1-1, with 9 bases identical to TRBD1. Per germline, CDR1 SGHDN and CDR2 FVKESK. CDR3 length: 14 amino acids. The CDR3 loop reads CASSQGTGGKGVLW. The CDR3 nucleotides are TGTGCCAGCAGCCAGGGAACAGGGGGCAAAGGGGTCCTTTGG.

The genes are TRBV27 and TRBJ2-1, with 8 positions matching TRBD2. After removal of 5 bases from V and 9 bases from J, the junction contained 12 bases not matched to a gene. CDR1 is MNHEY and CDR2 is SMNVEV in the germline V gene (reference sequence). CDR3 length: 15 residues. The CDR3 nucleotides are TGTGCCAGCAGTAGGGCAAGCGGGAGCCTAGGTGAGCAGTTCTTC. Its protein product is CASSRASGSLGEQFF.

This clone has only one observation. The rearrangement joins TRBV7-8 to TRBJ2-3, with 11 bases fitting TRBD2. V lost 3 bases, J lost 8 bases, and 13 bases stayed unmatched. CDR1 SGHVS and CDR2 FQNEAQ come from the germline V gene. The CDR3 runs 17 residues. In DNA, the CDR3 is TGTGCCAGCAGCTTGCTTCTAGCGGGAGGAGTTTTGCCTACGCAGTATTTT. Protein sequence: CASSLLLAGGVLPTQYF.

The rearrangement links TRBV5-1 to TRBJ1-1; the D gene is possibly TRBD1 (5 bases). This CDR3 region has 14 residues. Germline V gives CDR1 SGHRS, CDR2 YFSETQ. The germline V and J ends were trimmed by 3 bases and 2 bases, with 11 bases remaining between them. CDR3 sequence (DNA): TGCGCCAGCAGCTCGGGACGGATAAACACTGAAGCTTTCTTT. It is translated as CASSSGRINTEAFF. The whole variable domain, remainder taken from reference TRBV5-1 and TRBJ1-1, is KAGVTQTPRYLIKTRGQQVTLSCSPISGHRSVSWYQQTPGQGLQFLFEYFSETQRNKGNFPGRFSGRQFSNSRSEMNVSTLELGDSALYLCASSSGRINTEAFFGQGTRLTVV.

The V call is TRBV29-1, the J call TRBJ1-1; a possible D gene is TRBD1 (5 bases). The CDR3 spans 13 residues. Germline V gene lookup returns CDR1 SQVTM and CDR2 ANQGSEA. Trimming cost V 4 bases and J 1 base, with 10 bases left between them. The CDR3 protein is CSVGGASNTEAFF. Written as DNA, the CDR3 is TGCAGCGTTGGTGGGGCCTCGAACACTGAAGCTTTCTTT.

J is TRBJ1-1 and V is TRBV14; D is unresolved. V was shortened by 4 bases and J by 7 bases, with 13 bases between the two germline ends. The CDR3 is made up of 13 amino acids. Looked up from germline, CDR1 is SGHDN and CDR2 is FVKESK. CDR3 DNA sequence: TGTGCCAGCAGCCCCGGACTAGATCTTGAAGCTTTCTTT. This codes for CASSPGLDLEAFF.

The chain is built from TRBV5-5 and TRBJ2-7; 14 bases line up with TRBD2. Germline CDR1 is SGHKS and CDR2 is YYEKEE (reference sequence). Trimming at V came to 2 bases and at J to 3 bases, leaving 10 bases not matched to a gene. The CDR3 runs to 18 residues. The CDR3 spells CASSFRLAGGRDIYEQYF. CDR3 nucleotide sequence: TGTGCCAGCAGCTTCAGACTAGCGGGAGGGCGGGATATCTACGAGCAGTACTTC. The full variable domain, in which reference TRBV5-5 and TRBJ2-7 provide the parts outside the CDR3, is DAGVTQSPTHLIKTRGQQVTLRCSPISGHKSVSWYQQVLGQGPQFIFQYYEKEERGRGNFPDRFSARQFPNYSSELNVNALLLGDSALYLCASSFRLAGGRDIYEQYFGPGTRLTVT.

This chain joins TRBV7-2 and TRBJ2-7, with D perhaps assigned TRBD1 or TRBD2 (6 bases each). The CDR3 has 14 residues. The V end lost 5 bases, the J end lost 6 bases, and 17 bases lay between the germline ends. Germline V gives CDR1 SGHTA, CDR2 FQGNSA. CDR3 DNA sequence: TGTGCCAGCAGCCCAAGGGGGTGGGGACTCGAGCAGTACTTC. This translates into CASSPRGWGLEQYF.

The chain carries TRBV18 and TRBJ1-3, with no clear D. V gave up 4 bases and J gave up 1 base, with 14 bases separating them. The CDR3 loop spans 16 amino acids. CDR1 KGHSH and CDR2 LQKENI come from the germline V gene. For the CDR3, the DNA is TGTGCCAGCTCACGAGAGGCCCTGCTATCTGGAAACACCATATATTTT. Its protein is CASSREALLSGNTIYF.

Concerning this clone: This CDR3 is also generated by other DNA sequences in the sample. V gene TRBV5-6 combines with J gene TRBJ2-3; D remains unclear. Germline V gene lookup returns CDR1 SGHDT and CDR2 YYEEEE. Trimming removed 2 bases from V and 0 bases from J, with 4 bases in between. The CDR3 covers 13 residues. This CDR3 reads CASSLLSTDTQYF. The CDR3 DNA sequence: TGTGCCAGCAGCTTACTAAGCACAGATACGCAGTATTTT.

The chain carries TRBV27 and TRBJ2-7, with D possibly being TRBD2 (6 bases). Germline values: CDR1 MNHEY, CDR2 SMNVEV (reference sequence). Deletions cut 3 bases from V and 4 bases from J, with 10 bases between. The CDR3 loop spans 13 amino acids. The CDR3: CASSLPGRYEQYF. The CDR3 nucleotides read TGTGCCAGCAGTTTGCCAGGGAGGTACGAGCAGTACTTC.